Listed below are T cell receptor beta chains from one sample, sequenced in a study of PD-L1 blockade in urothelial cancer. TCRdb keeps only in-frame clones here, not all; method: immunoSEQ multiplex PCR. Among some 50,000 clones listed, approximately 85% were seen once. The sample here was PBMCs, taken around atezolizumab (anti-PD-L1) treatment. These TCRs come from a man between 45 and 60 years old with urothelial cancer. Each CDR3 is given with its conserved first and last residue. D genes are given only for firm matches. Size is stated for part of the rows, as once, few or many counts, or as a class when the clone is expanded.

cdr3_nt,cdr3_aa,d_call,j_call,clone_size,v_call
TGTGCCAGCAGGGGAGACAGGTCGAGCAATCAGCCCCAGCATTTT,CASRGDRSSNQPQHF,.,TRBJ1-5,once,TRBV2
TGTGCCAGCAGCAGGACTAGGACCTCACAAGAGACCCAGTACTTC,CASSRTRTSQETQYF,TRBD2,TRBJ2-5,.,TRBV14
TGTGCCAGCAGTCTAAAAGAGACCCAGTACTTC,CASSLKETQYF,.,TRBJ2-5,.,TRBV6-5
TGTGCCAGCAGCCCCCAGGGGGGAAGTAATTCACCCCTCCACTTT,CASSPQGGSNSPLHF,TRBD1,TRBJ1-6,.,TRBV7-9
TGCGCCAGCAGCTTGGAGGGGGTTGGAAATGAGCAGTTCTTC,CASSLEGVGNEQFF,.,TRBJ2-1,.,TRBV5-1
TGCGCCAGCAGACTACTAGCGGGGGGCTCCTACAATGAGCAGTTCTTC,CASRLLAGGSYNEQFF,TRBD2,TRBJ2-1,once,TRBV5-1
TGTGCCAGCTCACCACTTGACAGCCAAGAGACCCAGTACTTC,CASSPLDSQETQYF,.,TRBJ2-5,.,TRBV18
TGTGCCAGCAGTGTACAACAGAGCACAGATACGCAGTATTTT,CASSVQQSTDTQYF,.,TRBJ2-3,once,TRBV6-1
TGTGCCAGCAGTAACGGTACCCCACCCAAAAACATTCAGTACTTC,CASSNGTPPKNIQYF,.,TRBJ2-4,.,TRBV28
TGTGCCAGCAGCTCCCGTCCGGGACAGGGGACTCAAGAGACCCAGTACTTC,CASSSRPGQGTQETQYF,TRBD1,TRBJ2-5,.,TRBV9
TGTGCCAGCAGCACCCCGAGGGTATCCAAAAACATTCAGTACTTC,CASSTPRVSKNIQYF,.,TRBJ2-4,.,TRBV6-5
TGTGCCAGCAGCTTACCCGCTAGCGGGGCCTACCAAGAGACCCAGTACTTC,CASSLPASGAYQETQYF,TRBD2,TRBJ2-5,.,TRBV11-2
TGTGCTAGTGGTTTGACTAGCCACCCTTCCTACGAGCAGTACTTC,CASGLTSHPSYEQYF,.,TRBJ2-7,.,TRBV12-5
TGTGCCAGCAGTGAACCGGGACAGCTTAATGAAAAACTGTTTTTT,CASSEPGQLNEKLFF,TRBD1,TRBJ1-4,.,TRBV25-1
TGTGCCACCAGCAGAGTCGGTCCGGGACAGGGAGGGGGCTCCTACGAGCAGTACTTC,CATSRVGPGQGGGSYEQYF,TRBD1,TRBJ2-7,.,TRBV15
TGTGCCAGCAGCGGGGGGACAGGGGGCAACTACGAGCAGTACTTC,CASSGGTGGNYEQYF,TRBD1,TRBJ2-7,.,TRBV5-4
TGTGCCAGTAGTATGCGACAGGGGGGTCCAAAAGGCATTCAGTACTTC,CASSMRQGGPKGIQYF,TRBD1,TRBJ2-4,.,TRBV19
TGCGCCAGCAGCTTGGCCGGGACAGGGGGGCACTACGAGCAGTACTTC,CASSLAGTGGHYEQYF,TRBD1,TRBJ2-7,.,TRBV5-1
TGTGCCAGCAAAGTCGGGGGCACAGATACGCAGTATTTT,CASKVGGTDTQYF,.,TRBJ2-3,.,TRBV19
TGTGCCAGCAGCCCGCGAACCCAGACAGGATACGGCAATCAGCCCCAGCATTTT,CASSPRTQTGYGNQPQHF,.,TRBJ1-5,.,TRBV7-8
TGTGCCAGCAGTCTGACCGGGACAGGGGTCTACGAGCAGTACTTC,CASSLTGTGVYEQYF,TRBD1,TRBJ2-7,.,TRBV28
TGTGCCAGCTCCGCAGGGTTCTCTGGAAACACCATATATTTT,CASSAGFSGNTIYF,.,TRBJ1-3,.,TRBV18
TGTGCCAGCAGGGACAGCTACACCGGGGAGCTGTTTTTT,CASRDSYTGELFF,.,TRBJ2-2,.,TRBV6-5
TGTGCCAGCACCAATGGGAATAGCGGCTACGAGCAGTACTTC,CASTNGNSGYEQYF,.,TRBJ2-7,.,TRBV11-2
TGTGCCTGGAGGAGGACAGTGAACACTGAAGCTTTCTTT,CAWRRTVNTEAFF,.,TRBJ1-1,once,TRBV30
TGCAGCGTTGATAAGGCAGGGACTACCGGGGAGCTGTTTTTT,CSVDKAGTTGELFF,.,TRBJ2-2,.,TRBV29-1
TGTGCCAGCTCTCCCACAGGGGGGAAGTCCTACAATGAGCAGTTCTTC,CASSPTGGKSYNEQFF,TRBD1,TRBJ2-1,once,TRBV18
TGTGCCAGCAGCGTAGAAGCGAGTATTTACAATGAGCAGTTCTTC,CASSVEASIYNEQFF,.,TRBJ2-1,.,TRBV9
TGTGCCAGCAGCACCCTACGGGGCTACGAGCAGTACTTC,CASSTLRGYEQYF,.,TRBJ2-7,few,TRBV7-8
TGTGCCAGCAGTGACACCTGGGGCAGCGAAGCTTTCTTT,CASSDTWGSEAFF,.,TRBJ1-1,.,TRBV6-4
TGTGCCAGCAGTTTAGACTCTTACGAGCAGTACTTC,CASSLDSYEQYF,.,TRBJ2-7,.,TRBV28
TGTGCCAGTAGTACCCGTCGACTAGCGGATTACACAGATACGCAGTATTTT,CASSTRRLADYTDTQYF,TRBD2,TRBJ2-3,.,TRBV19
TGTGCCAGCAGTGAAGCGCAGGGGACTAGCGGGACCTGGGGGACCCAGTACTTC,CASSEAQGTSGTWGTQYF,TRBD2,TRBJ2-5,.,TRBV2
TGTGCCAGCAGCCGTAGCCTAGGCACTGAAGCTTTCTTT,CASSRSLGTEAFF,.,TRBJ1-1,few,TRBV7-9
TGTGCCAGCAGCCTGGGACAGGGGCGGTTTTACGAGCAGTACTTC,CASSLGQGRFYEQYF,TRBD1,TRBJ2-7,.,TRBV7-9
TGTGCCACCCACAGGGGTAGGGAGGGCTACACCTTC,CATHRGREGYTF,TRBD1,TRBJ1-2,few,TRBV28
TGCGCCAGCAGTGAGCCGGGACAGGTTAATTCACCCCTCCACTTT,CASSEPGQVNSPLHF,TRBD1,TRBJ1-6,few,TRBV10-2
TGTGCCAGCAGCTTAGTAGGGGTCGGGGGACAGCGATACGAGCAGTACTTC,CASSLVGVGGQRYEQYF,.,TRBJ2-7,few,TRBV7-8
TGTGCCAGCAGCCATCAGGGGCTGAATGGGGCCAACGTCCTGACTTTC,CASSHQGLNGANVLTF,.,TRBJ2-6,.,TRBV14
TGTGCCAGCAGCTTGGGCCGACTAGCGGGGGGGCCAGGGAAAAACATTCAGTACTTC,CASSLGRLAGGPGKNIQYF,TRBD2,TRBJ2-4,.,TRBV5-4
TGTGCCATCGGACAGGGCCCGACTAATTCACCCCTCCACTTT,CAIGQGPTNSPLHF,TRBD1,TRBJ1-6,few,TRBV10-3
TGCGCCAGCAGTGAGTCCGGGCGGGGCGAGCAGTACTTC,CASSESGRGEQYF,.,TRBJ2-7,.,TRBV10-1